These 7 T cell receptor beta chains originate from one sample sequenced in a study of T cell responses to AZD1222 COVID-19 vaccine. Profiling relied on immunoSEQ multiplex PCR, and the TCRdb table lists in-frame clones only, not all of them. The table shows 90,000 to 150,000 clones, with 88% occurring only once. Sequenced material: peripheral blood, taken 28 days after the second AZD1222 dose. These receptors were collected from an adult who received the AZD1222 COVID-19 vaccine.

The chain joins TRBV10-3 to TRBJ1-1; D is perhaps TRBD1 (5 bases). Germline V CDR1 and CDR2: ENHRY, SYGVKD. The CDR3 has 13 amino acids. The V and J ends lost 7 bases and 4 bases respectively, with 13 bases between them. CDR3 nucleotides: TGTGCCATCATGCCTGGGGGGGGCACTGAAGCTTTCTTT. Translation: CAIMPGGGTEAFF.

J is TRBJ1-3 and V is TRBV19; D gene ambiguous. This CDR3 contains 14 residues. Trimming removed 3 bases at V and 0 bases at J, with 6 bases between. Germline V gene lookup returns CDR1 LNHDA and CDR2 SQIVND (reference sequence). The CDR3 spells CASSMGSSGNTIYF. The CDR3, as DNA: TGTGCCAGTAGTATGGGAAGCTCTGGAAACACCATATATTTT.

The chain combines TRBV6-5 with TRBJ2-2, with 10 bases identical to TRBD2. From germline, CDR1 is MNHEY and CDR2 SVGAGI. The CDR3 extends over 14 amino acids. With 7 bases clipped from V and 2 bases from J, the junction kept 1 base outside the gene matches. Here the CDR3 DNA reads TGTGCCAGCAAGCGGGAGGGTAACACCGGGGAGCTGTTTTTT. The encoded protein is CASKREGNTGELFF.

The chain carries TRBV18 and TRBJ2-7; D is unresolved. Germline V gene lookup returns CDR1 KGHSH and CDR2 LQKENI. CDR3 length equals 13 residues. Trimming took off 5 bases at V and 6 bases at J, with 14 bases between the two ends. Written as DNA, the CDR3 is TGTGCCAGCTCAACCCCAATCCGAAGCGAGCAGTACTTC. Residues: CASSTPIRSEQYF. Supplemented by reference TRBV18 and TRBJ2-7, the full variable domain reads NAGVMQNPRHLVRRRGQEARLRCSPMKGHSHVYWYRQLPEEGLKFMVYLQKENIIDESGMPKERFSAEFPKEGPSILRIQQVVRGDSAAYFCASSTPIRSEQYFGPGTRLTVT.

In its sample, this clone was seen once. The chain's CDR3 is CASSLRQGNQPQHF. For the CDR3, the DNA is TGTGCCAGCAGCTTAAGGCAGGGCAATCAGCCCCAGCATTTT. The chain couples TRBV11-3 to TRBJ1-5, with D unresolved. Germline V CDR1 and CDR2: SGHNT, YENEEA. The CDR3 is 14 amino acids. The V end was cut by 2 bases, the J end by 2 bases, with 7 bases between.

On this clone: Additional DNA sequences in this sample encode the identical CDR3. The J gene is TRBJ2-3, the V gene TRBV7-2; the D is unclear. Germline values: CDR1 SGHTA, CDR2 FQGNSA. Trimming pared 5 bases from V and 4 bases from J, leaving 4 bases between. The CDR3 loop spans 11 amino acids. DNA for the CDR3: TGTGCCAGCAGCCCGGCAGATACGCAGTATTTT. This codes for CASSPADTQYF.

The genes are TRBV5-1 and TRBJ1-1, with a tentative D call TRBD1 (5 bases). The germline V gene encodes CDR1 SGHRS and CDR2 YFSETQ. The CDR3 contains 13 residues. Trimming pared 3 bases from V and 11 bases from J, leaving 17 bases between. CDR3 nucleotides: TGCGCCAGCAGCTCGGGGACCTCCGGGTGGGCTTTCTTT. Translating gives CASSSGTSGWAFF.